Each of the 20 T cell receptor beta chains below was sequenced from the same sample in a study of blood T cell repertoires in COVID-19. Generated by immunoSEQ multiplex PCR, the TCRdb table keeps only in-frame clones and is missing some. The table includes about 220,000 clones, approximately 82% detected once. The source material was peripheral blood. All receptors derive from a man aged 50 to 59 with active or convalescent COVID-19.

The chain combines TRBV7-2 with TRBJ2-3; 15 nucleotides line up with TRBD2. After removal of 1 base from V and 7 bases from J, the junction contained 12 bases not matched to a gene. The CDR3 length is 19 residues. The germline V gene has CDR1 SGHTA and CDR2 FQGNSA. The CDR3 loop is CASSLVGGTSGRLGNTQYF. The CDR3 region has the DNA TGTGCCAGCAGCTTAGTAGGAGGGACTAGCGGGAGGTTAGGGAATACGCAGTATTTT.

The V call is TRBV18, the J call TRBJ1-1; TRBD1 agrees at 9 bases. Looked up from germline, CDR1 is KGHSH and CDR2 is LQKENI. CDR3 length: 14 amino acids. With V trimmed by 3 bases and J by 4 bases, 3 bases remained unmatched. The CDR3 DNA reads TGTGCCAGCTCACCTATGACAGGGGGCACTGAAGCTTTCTTT. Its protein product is CASSPMTGGTEAFF.

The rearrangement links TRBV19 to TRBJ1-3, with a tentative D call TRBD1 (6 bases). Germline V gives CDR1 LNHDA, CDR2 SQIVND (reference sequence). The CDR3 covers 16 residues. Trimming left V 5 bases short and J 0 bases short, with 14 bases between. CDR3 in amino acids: CASSPGTLSSGNTIYF. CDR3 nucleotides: TGTGCCAGTAGTCCGGGGACACTCAGCTCTGGAAACACCATATATTTT. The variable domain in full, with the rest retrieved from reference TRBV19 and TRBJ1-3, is DGGITQSPKYLFRKEGQNVTLSCEQNLNHDAMYWYRQDPGQGLRLIYYSQIVNDFQKGDIAEGYSVSREKKESFPLTVTSAQKNPTAFYLCASSPGTLSSGNTIYFGEGSWLTVV.

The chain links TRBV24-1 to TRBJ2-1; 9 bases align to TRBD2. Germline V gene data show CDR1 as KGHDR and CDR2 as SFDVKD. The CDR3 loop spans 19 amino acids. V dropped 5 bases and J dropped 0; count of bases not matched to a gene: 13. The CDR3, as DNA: TGTGCCACCAGTGGGCAAGGGAAGCGGGGGGCGAGCTCCTACAATGAGCAGTTCTTC. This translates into CATSGQGKRGASSYNEQFF.

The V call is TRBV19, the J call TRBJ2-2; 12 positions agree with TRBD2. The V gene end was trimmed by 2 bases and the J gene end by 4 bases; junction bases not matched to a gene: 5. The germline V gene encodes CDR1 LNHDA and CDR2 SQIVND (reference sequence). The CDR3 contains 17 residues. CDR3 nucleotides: TGTGCCAGTAGTATACTAGCGGGGGGGCCGGGCACCGGGGAGCTGTTTTTT. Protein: CASSILAGGPGTGELFF.

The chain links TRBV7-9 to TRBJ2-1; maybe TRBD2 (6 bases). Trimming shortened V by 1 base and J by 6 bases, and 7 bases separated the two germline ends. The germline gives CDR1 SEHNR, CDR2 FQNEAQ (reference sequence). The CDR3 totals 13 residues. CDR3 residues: CASSLGDFNEQFF. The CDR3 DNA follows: TGTGCCAGCAGCTTAGGGGACTTCAATGAGCAGTTCTTC.

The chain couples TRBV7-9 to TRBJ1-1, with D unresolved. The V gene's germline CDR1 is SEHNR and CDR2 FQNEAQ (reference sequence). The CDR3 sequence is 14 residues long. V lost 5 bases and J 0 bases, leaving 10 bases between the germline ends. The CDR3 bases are TGTGCCAGCAGCCCGATAGGAGTGAACACTGAAGCTTTCTTT. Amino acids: CASSPIGVNTEAFF.

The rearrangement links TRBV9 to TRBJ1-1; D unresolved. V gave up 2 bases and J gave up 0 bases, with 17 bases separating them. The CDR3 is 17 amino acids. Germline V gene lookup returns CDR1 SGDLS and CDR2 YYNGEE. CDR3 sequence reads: CASSVGMAQPMNTEAFF. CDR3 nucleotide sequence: TGTGCCAGCAGCGTTGGTATGGCACAACCCATGAACACTGAAGCTTTCTTT.

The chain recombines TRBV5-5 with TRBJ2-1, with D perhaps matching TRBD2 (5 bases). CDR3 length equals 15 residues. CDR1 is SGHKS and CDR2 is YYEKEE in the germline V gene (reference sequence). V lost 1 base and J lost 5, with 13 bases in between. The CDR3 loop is CASSLRAGMDNEQFF. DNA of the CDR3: TGTGCCAGCAGCTTGAGGGCGGGTATGGACAATGAGCAGTTCTTC.

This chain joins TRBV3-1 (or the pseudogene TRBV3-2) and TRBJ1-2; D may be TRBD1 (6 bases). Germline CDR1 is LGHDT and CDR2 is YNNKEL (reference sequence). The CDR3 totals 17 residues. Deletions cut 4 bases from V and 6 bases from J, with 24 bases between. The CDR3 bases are TGTGCCAGCAGCCCGTTAACAGGGCGGGGGTTGTTGAATGGCTACACCTTC. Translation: CASSPLTGRGLLNGYTF.

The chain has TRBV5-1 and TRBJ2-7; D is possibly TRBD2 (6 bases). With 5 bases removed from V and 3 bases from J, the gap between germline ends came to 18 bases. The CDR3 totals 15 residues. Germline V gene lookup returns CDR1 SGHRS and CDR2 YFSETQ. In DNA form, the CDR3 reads TGCGCCAGCAGTATTCACGACACCGGGGGCTACGAGCAGTACTTC. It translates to CASSIHDTGGYEQYF.

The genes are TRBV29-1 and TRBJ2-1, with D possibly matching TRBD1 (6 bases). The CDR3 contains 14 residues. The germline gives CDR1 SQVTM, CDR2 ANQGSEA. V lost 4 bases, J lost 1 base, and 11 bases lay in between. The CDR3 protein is CSVVTGRSYNEQFF. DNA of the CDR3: TGCAGCGTTGTTACAGGGCGTTCCTACAATGAGCAGTTCTTC.

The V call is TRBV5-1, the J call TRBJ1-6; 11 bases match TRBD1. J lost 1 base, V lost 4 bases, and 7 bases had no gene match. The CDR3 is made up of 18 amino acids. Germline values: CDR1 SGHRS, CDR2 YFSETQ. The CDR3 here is CASSAGQGGESYNSPLHF. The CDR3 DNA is TGCGCCAGCAGCGCGGGACAGGGGGGTGAGTCCTATAATTCACCCCTCCACTTT.

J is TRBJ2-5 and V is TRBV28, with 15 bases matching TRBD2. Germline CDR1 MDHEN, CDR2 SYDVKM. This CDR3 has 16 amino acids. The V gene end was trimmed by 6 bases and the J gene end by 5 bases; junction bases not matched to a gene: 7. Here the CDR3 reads CASSGRTSGRAETQYF. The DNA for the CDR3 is TGTGCCAGCAGCGGGAGGACTAGCGGGAGGGCGGAGACCCAGTACTTC.

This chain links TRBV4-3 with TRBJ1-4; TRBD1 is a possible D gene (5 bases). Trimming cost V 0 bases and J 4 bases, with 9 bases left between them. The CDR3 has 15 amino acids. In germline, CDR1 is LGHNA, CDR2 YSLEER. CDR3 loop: CASSQEGQGNEKLFF. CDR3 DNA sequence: TGCGCCAGCAGCCAAGAAGGGCAGGGTAATGAAAAACTGTTTTTT.

The CDR3 DNA follows: TGTGCCAGCAGCTTAGGGGCTAGCGCCTCCTACGAGCAGTACTTC. It is translated as CASSLGASASYEQYF. This rearrangement joins TRBV11-1 to TRBJ2-7, with D perhaps TRBD2 (6 bases). This CDR3 has 15 amino acids. Germline CDR1 SGHAT, CDR2 FQDESV (reference sequence). V shed 1 base and J shed 0 bases, with 10 bases lying between them.

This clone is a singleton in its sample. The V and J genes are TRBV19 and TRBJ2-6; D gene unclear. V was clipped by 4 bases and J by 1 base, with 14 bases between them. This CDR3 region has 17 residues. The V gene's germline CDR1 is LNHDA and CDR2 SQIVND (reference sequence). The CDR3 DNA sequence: TGTGCCAGTAGTACCTACCCCTTCCGATCTGGGGCCAACGTCCTGACTTTC. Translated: CASSTYPFRSGANVLTF. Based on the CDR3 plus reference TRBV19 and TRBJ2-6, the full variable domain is DGGITQSPKYLFRKEGQNVTLSCEQNLNHDAMYWYRQDPGQGLRLIYYSQIVNDFQKGDIAEGYSVSREKKESFPLTVTSAQKNPTAFYLCASSTYPFRSGANVLTFGAGSRLTVL.

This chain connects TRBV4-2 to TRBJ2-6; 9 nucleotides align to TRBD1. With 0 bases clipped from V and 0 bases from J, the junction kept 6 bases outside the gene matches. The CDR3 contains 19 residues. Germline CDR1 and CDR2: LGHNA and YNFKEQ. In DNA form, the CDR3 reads TGTGCCAGCAGCCAAGATGGGACAGGGTCTTACTCTGGGGCCAACGTCCTGACTTTC. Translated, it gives CASSQDGTGSYSGANVLTF.

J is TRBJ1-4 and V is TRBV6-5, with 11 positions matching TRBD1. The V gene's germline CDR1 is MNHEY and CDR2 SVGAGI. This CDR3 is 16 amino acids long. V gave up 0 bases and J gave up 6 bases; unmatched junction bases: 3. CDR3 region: CASSYSWTGGDEKLFF. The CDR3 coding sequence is TGTGCCAGCAGTTACTCTTGGACAGGGGGCGATGAAAAACTGTTTTTT.

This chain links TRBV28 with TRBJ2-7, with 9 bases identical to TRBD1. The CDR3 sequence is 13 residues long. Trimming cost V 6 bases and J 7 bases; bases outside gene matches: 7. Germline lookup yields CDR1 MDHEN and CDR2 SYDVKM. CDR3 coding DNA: TGTGCCAGCAGGGGGACAGGGTCGGGGGAGCAGTACGTC. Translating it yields CASRGTGSGEQYV.